This TCR beta chain was sequenced for a study of Ad26.COV2.S vaccination and SARS-CoV-2 variants. Study information: The study gave Ad26.COV2.S intramuscularly, once or twice 56 days apart.

CDR1 and CDR2 from the germline V gene are LNHNV and YYDKDF (reference sequence). This CDR3 has 16 amino acids. Trimming left V 0 bases short and J 5 bases short, with 16 bases between. Clones were read by immunoSEQ multiplex PCR, and TCRdb kept only the in-frame ones, dropping some. Of some 300,000 clones in the sample, 70% to 90% were seen once. Noted treatment: some 20 received Ad26.COV2.S at low or high dose, single or two shots; about 5 received placebo; per-sample allocation not given. Each sample was drawn 63 days after the first injection (of vaccine or placebo). The specimen was peripheral blood, collected in a trial of Ad26.COV2.S vaccine versus placebo. V and J are TRBV15 and TRBJ1-1, with D possibly being TRBD1 (5 bases). The TCR sequence derives from a person aged 18-65 years who received the Ad26.COV2.S COVID-19 vaccine or a placebo. The CDR3 spells CATSRDRALRGTEAFF. CDR3 bases: TGTGCCACCAGCAGAGATAGGGCCCTTCGGGGGACTGAAGCTTTCTTT.